These 6 T cell receptor beta chains were sequenced from one sample in a study of cytomegalovirus exposure and HLA in healthy donors. The PCR made use of 60 Vbeta and 13 Jbeta primers. Only in-frame clones appear in the TCRdb table, and some are missing; sequencing was by immunoSEQ multiplex PCR. The repertoire holds approximately 170,000 clones, roughly 80% seen once, with 1.9% in the top ten. Sequencing was carried out using PBMCs. These receptors came from a human donor in good health.

This clone was counted a single time. The V call is TRBV19, the J call TRBJ1-4; 12 positions agree with TRBD1. The CDR3 has 19 residues. With 3 bases clipped from V and 7 bases from J, the junction kept 15 bases outside the gene matches. CDR1 is LNHDA, CDR2 SQIVND, per germline (reference sequence). The CDR3 spells CASSIPPGTGGRVGEKLFF. CDR3 sequence (DNA): TGTGCCAGTAGTATTCCCCCCGGGACAGGGGGCAGGGTAGGTGAAAAACTGTTTTTT.

Concerning this clone: At the DNA level, this CDR3 is encoded by other sequences in the same sample as well. V is TRBV6-4 and J is TRBJ2-1; the match to TRBD2 covers 10 bases. The CDR3 covers 15 residues. The trim removed 2 bases at V and 2 bases at J, leaving 0 bases unmatched. Germline values: CDR1 MRHNA, CDR2 SNTAGT. CDR3 amino acids: CASSDSGGAYNEQFF. In DNA form, the CDR3 reads TGTGCCAGCAGTGACAGCGGGGGGGCCTACAATGAGCAGTTCTTC.

This chain joins TRBV29-1 and TRBJ2-7; TRBD1 agrees at 10 bases. Germline V gives CDR1 SQVTM, CDR2 ANQGSEA. V lost 4 bases, J lost 7 bases, and 4 bases stayed unmatched. The CDR3 has 12 residues. CDR3 sequence (DNA): TGCAGCGTTGTATGGACAGGGGGAGAGCAGTACTTC. It specifies CSVVWTGGEQYF.

The rearrangement uses TRBV19 and TRBJ2-1; TRBD2 matches at 10 bases. CDR3 length: 16 amino acids. Germline V CDR1 and CDR2: LNHDA, SQIVND (reference sequence). V lost 5 bases and J lost 9; bases outside the gene matches: 13. DNA for the CDR3: TGTGCCAGTAGTGTTGGGACTAGCGCATATTCTACTGAGCAGTTCTTC. This sequence encodes CASSVGTSAYSTEQFF. Variable domain in full (rest from reference TRBV19 and TRBJ2-1): DGGITQSPKYLFRKEGQNVTLSCEQNLNHDAMYWYRQDPGQGLRLIYYSQIVNDFQKGDIAEGYSVSREKKESFPLTVTSAQKNPTAFYLCASSVGTSAYSTEQFFGPGTRLTVL.

The chain employs TRBV20-1 and TRBJ1-2; 11 nucleotides align to TRBD1. Trimming took 6 bases from V and 14 from J; bases not matched to a gene: 8. CDR1 and CDR2 from the germline V gene are DFQATT and SNEGSKA (reference sequence). The CDR3 consists of 11 residues. In nucleotides, the CDR3 is TGCAGTGCCCCGGACAGGGGGCAGCGGACCTTC. Translation gives CSAPDRGQRTF.

V gene TRBV19 combines with J gene TRBJ1-2; D is possibly TRBD1 (6 bases). From germline, CDR1 is LNHDA and CDR2 SQIVND (reference sequence). The CDR3 is made up of 15 amino acids. The V and J ends lost 1 base and 4 bases respectively, with 13 bases between them. CDR3 DNA sequence: TGTGCCAGTAGTATAGGAGCGGGGGGCGGCTATGGCTACACCTTC. The encoded protein is CASSIGAGGGYGYTF.